The next 24 T cell receptor beta chains were all read from a single sample in a study of T cell changes during pregnancy in multiple sclerosis (dated by TCRdb to about 2019). The receptor library was made with the immunoSEQ multiplex PCR assay. Entries here come from immuneACCESS through TCRdb and include only in-frame sequences with V and J called. Some clones fail to appear in such tables; in the studies checked, an unresolved V gene covers under half of the shortfall, and the cause of the remainder is unknown. Across this sample there are around 100,000 clones, with approximately 91% seen only once. About 3% of the sample goes to the ten largest clones. The starting material was peripheral blood, obtained after pregnancy. These receptors originate from a female donor with multiple sclerosis, enrolled in a pregnancy study.

A single count supports this clone. The rearrangement uses TRBV11-3 and TRBJ2-5; perhaps TRBD2 as D (6 bases). Germline CDR1 reads SGHNT; CDR2 reads YENEEA. This CDR3 has 16 amino acids. V was trimmed by 5 bases and J by 1 base, leaving 17 bases between them. CDR3 in amino acids: CASSHRGAGAQETQYF. In DNA form, the CDR3 reads TGTGCCAGCAGCCACCGCGGGGCCGGGGCCCAAGAGACCCAGTACTTC.

V and J are TRBV5-1 and TRBJ1-2, with unresolved D. The CDR3 contains 14 residues. The germline V and J ends were trimmed by 4 bases and 4 bases, with 14 bases remaining between them. The germline V gene encodes CDR1 SGHRS and CDR2 YFSETQ. The CDR3 DNA reads as TGCGCCAGCAGCCCCATTCGCGGTCCCTATGGCTACACCTTC. Encoded protein: CASSPIRGPYGYTF. Together with reference TRBV5-1 and TRBJ1-2, the CDR3 gives the full variable domain: KAGVTQTPRYLIKTRGQQVTLSCSPISGHRSVSWYQQTPGQGLQFLFEYFSETQRNKGNFPGRFSGRQFSNSRSEMNVSTLELGDSALYLCASSPIRGPYGYTFGSGTRLTVV.

The CDR3 loop reads CASRGGIYSNQPQHF. The CDR3 nucleotides are TGTGCCAGCAGAGGGGGTATATATAGCAATCAGCCCCAGCATTTT. V usage is TRBV6-5 and J usage is TRBJ1-5, with D perhaps matching TRBD1 (6 bases). V was pared by 6 bases and J by 0 bases, with 12 bases between. The CDR3 consists of 15 residues. From germline, CDR1 is MNHEY and CDR2 SVGAGI.

The chain uses TRBV9 and TRBJ2-6, with 7 bases matching TRBD1. J lost 1 base, V lost 0 bases, and 4 bases had no gene match. CDR1 and CDR2 (germline): SGDLS, YYNGEE. CDR3 length equals 17 residues. The CDR3 sequence is CASSVELQGSGANVLTF. The CDR3 DNA is TGTGCCAGCAGCGTAGAATTACAGGGGTCTGGGGCCAACGTCCTGACTTTC.

This clone was detected only once. The chain uses TRBV25-1 and TRBJ2-3; the match to TRBD2 covers 7 bases. V dropped 8 bases and J dropped 4; count of bases not matched to a gene: 6. Germline V lookup: CDR1 MGHDK, CDR2 SYGVNS. This CDR3 has 13 residues. CDR3 bases: TGTGCCAGCCGGGGGGTGGGTCCAGATACGCAGTATTTT. It yields the protein CASRGVGPDTQYF.

The V call is TRBV27, the J call TRBJ1-6; a weak D match, TRBD1 (6 bases). CDR3 length: 13 residues. Trimming stripped 8 bases from V and 10 bases from J, with 15 bases between. Germline V CDR1 and CDR2: MNHEY, SMNVEV (reference sequence). In DNA, the CDR3 is TGTGCCAGCTCAGGGGTGTGGGGGTCACCCCTCCACTTT. Protein: CASSGVWGSPLHF.

Comment on this clone: Germline and junction disagree at one end, which may indicate a read error. The rearrangement uses TRBV7-7 and TRBJ1-4; unclear D gene. This CDR3 contains 13 residues. Germline CDR1 reads SSHAT; CDR2 reads FNYEAQ (reference sequence). The CDR3 protein is CASSLWPNEKLFF. CDR3 in DNA: TGTGCTAGCAGCTTGTGGCCGAATGAAAAACTGTTTTTT.

This clone was found a few times. J is TRBJ2-2 and V is TRBV9, with 8 bases aligning to TRBD2. The J segment lost 6 bases and the V segment lost 6 bases, leaving 4 bases of the junction unmatched. This CDR3 contains 13 residues. Germline-derived CDR1 and CDR2 are SGDLS and YYNGEE. The CDR3, as DNA: TGTGCCAGCAATGACGGGGGGGCCGGGGAGCTGTTTTTT. Translating gives CASNDGGAGELFF. The full variable domain, rest sourced from reference TRBV9 and TRBJ2-2, is DSGVTQTPKHLITATGQRVTLRCSPRSGDLSVYWYQQSLDQGLQFLIQYYNGEERAKGNILERFSAQQFPDLHSELNLSSLELGDSALYFCASNDGGAGELFFGEGSRLTVL.

This clone was detected a few times. The chain has TRBV2 and TRBJ1-3; 9 bases map to TRBD1. V trimming: 7 bases; J trimming: 2 bases; junction bases outside the gene matches: 6. Germline V gene data show CDR1 as SNHLY and CDR2 as FYNNEI. The CDR3 is 15 amino acids. This CDR3 is CASKLGQGAGNTIYF. CDR3 in DNA: TGTGCCAGCAAACTGGGACAGGGAGCTGGAAACACCATATATTTT.

The rearrangement uses TRBV2 and TRBJ1-5, with TRBD1 matching 12 bases. The junction had 5 bases not matched to a gene; V was cut back by 6 bases and J by 8 bases. Germline CDR1 reads SNHLY; CDR2 reads FYNNEI. The CDR3 extends over 14 amino acids. The CDR3 DNA follows: TGTGCCAGCAGGGGGACAGGGGGCGGGGAGCCCCAGCATTTT. Translated, it gives CASRGTGGGEPQHF.

The rearrangement uses TRBV2 and TRBJ2-7; D remains unclear. CDR1 is SNHLY, CDR2 FYNNEI, per germline. This CDR3 comprises 14 residues. Trimming pared 2 bases from V and 5 bases from J, leaving 13 bases between. The CDR3 nucleotides are TGTGCCAGCAGTGAATCAGGCCTATCGCACGAGCAGTACTTC. Amino acids: CASSESGLSHEQYF.

This chain joins TRBV11-2 and TRBJ1-1; no clear D. The ends were cut back, 0 bases at V and 1 base at J, with 9 bases in the middle. This CDR3 comprises 15 residues. The V gene's germline CDR1 is SGHAT and CDR2 FQNNGV. CDR3 residues: CASSLEVYGNTEAFF. The CDR3 DNA reads as TGTGCCAGCAGCTTAGAAGTGTACGGGAACACTGAAGCTTTCTTT.

The chain uses TRBV5-1 and TRBJ1-2, with D perhaps matching TRBD1 (5 bases). Trimming shortened V by 0 bases and J by 8 bases, and 11 bases separated the two germline ends. Germline CDR1 reads SGHRS; CDR2 reads YFSETQ. This CDR3 has 13 amino acids. The CDR3 spells CASSLEGVKGYTF. Written as DNA, the CDR3 is TGCGCCAGCAGCTTGGAAGGGGTGAAAGGCTACACCTTC.

The V gene is TRBV29-1, the J gene TRBJ2-7, with 8 positions matching TRBD1. In germline, CDR1 is SQVTM, CDR2 ANQGSEA. The CDR3 runs to 14 residues. V shed 3 bases, J shed 1 base, and the junction held 5 bases outside the gene matches. The CDR3 loop is CSVEDRARSYEQYF. The CDR3 bases are TGCAGCGTTGAGGACAGGGCGAGGTCCTACGAGCAGTACTTC.

The V call is TRBV27, the J call TRBJ2-1; 10 bases are shared with TRBD2. The V segment lost 5 bases and the J segment 4 bases; nucleotides outside the gene matches: 5. The germline V gene has CDR1 MNHEY and CDR2 SMNVEV (reference sequence). The CDR3 has 15 residues. CDR3 sequence: CASSTLAGRYNEQFF. DNA of the CDR3: TGTGCCAGCAGTACACTAGCGGGGCGGTACAATGAGCAGTTCTTC.

J is TRBJ2-1 and V is TRBV11-3; 10 bases align to TRBD2. This CDR3 region has 16 residues. V was clipped by 1 base and J by 7 bases; unmatched bases: 7. Germline V gives CDR1 SGHNT, CDR2 YENEEA. The CDR3 DNA sequence: TGTGCCAGCAGCTTAGCCGGGACTAGCGTGGCAAATGAGCAGTTCTTC. It encodes CASSLAGTSVANEQFF. Looking up the rest from reference TRBV11-3 and TRBJ2-1 gives the full variable domain: EAGVVQSPRYKIIEKKQPVAFWCNPISGHNTLYWYLQNLGQGPELLIRYENEEAVDDSQLPKDRFSAERLKGVDSTLKIQPAELGDSAVYLCASSLAGTSVANEQFFGPGTRLTVL.

This clone was seen only a few times. The chain employs TRBV6-5 and TRBJ1-6, with D hard to call. Deletions cut 4 bases from V and 7 bases from J, with 17 bases between. CDR1 MNHEY and CDR2 SVGAGI come from the germline V gene. The CDR3 consists of 16 residues. Here the CDR3 reads CASSSLFEGLNSPLHF. CDR3 DNA: TGTGCCAGCAGTTCCCTTTTTGAGGGATTAAATTCACCCCTCCACTTT.

The chain couples TRBV27 to TRBJ2-7; 7 bases match TRBD2. Losses at the gene ends were 3 bases for V and 4 bases for J; bases not matched to a gene: 6. Looked up from germline, CDR1 is MNHEY and CDR2 is SMNVEV (reference sequence). CDR3 length: 14 amino acids. The CDR3, as DNA: TGTGCCAGCAGTTTCAGGGAGGGAGGGTACGAGCAGTACTTC. Amino acids: CASSFREGGYEQYF.

This chain links TRBV29-1 with TRBJ1-2; unclear D gene. Germline V gene lookup returns CDR1 SQVTM and CDR2 ANQGSEA. The CDR3 length is 13 residues. The V gene lost 2 bases and the J gene lost 3 bases, with 10 bases spanning the gap. CDR3 bases: TGCAGCGTTGAACCTACCGGGTACTATGGCTACACCTTC. Translating gives CSVEPTGYYGYTF.

This clone was seen only once. The genes are TRBV6-5 and TRBJ2-7; the D gene is possibly TRBD1 (6 bases). The length of the CDR3 is 13 residues. Germline V gene sequence: CDR1 MNHEY, CDR2 SVGAGI. V was clipped by 5 bases and J by 3 bases, with 11 bases between them. The CDR3 protein is CASSRQGIYEQYF. For the CDR3, the DNA is TGTGCCAGCAGTCGTCAGGGGATCTACGAGCAGTACTTC.

The chain has TRBV10-3 and TRBJ2-2; 7 bases fit TRBD1. The V segment lost 7 bases and the J segment 5 bases; nucleotides outside the gene matches: 10. CDR1 and CDR2 (germline): ENHRY, SYGVKD. This CDR3 contains 15 residues. The CDR3 reads CAIKTTGVLTGELFF. In DNA, the CDR3 is TGTGCCATCAAAACCACAGGGGTTCTGACCGGGGAGCTGTTTTTT.

The chain recombines TRBV6-5 with TRBJ1-4; possibly TRBD1 for D (6 bases). Germline CDR1 reads MNHEY; CDR2 reads SVGAGI. The CDR3 runs to 15 residues. V shed 7 bases and J shed 4 bases, with 16 bases lying between them. DNA of the CDR3: TGTGCCAGCACCAGGGGACGGAGCCGTAATGAAAAACTGTTTTTT. Translation: CASTRGRSRNEKLFF.

The V and J genes are TRBV9 and TRBJ2-1; TRBD2 agrees at 9 bases. Germline V lookup: CDR1 SGDLS, CDR2 YYNGEE. The CDR3 has 17 residues. Trimming cost V 1 base and J 1 base; bases outside gene matches: 6. In DNA form, the CDR3 reads TGTGCCAGCAGCGTAACTGTAGCGGGGGAATCCTACAATGAGCAGTTCTTC. Translating it yields CASSVTVAGESYNEQFF.

The chain recombines TRBV11-2 with TRBJ1-5; perhaps TRBD1 as D (6 bases). Trimming cost V 5 bases and J 6 bases, with 17 bases left between them. The CDR3 totals 15 residues. CDR1 and CDR2 (germline): SGHAT, FQNNGV. Written as DNA, the CDR3 is TGTGCCAGCAGCAGGGACAACCGATGGGGTCAGCCCCAGCATTTT. The encoded protein is CASSRDNRWGQPQHF.